This T cell receptor beta chain originates from a study of blood T cell repertoires in COVID-19. The method was immunoSEQ multiplex PCR; TCRdb's version includes in-frame clones alone and lacks a portion of them. This table holds around 46,000 clones, about 87% found once. In germline, CDR1 is SGHRS, CDR2 YFSETQ. The CDR3 consists of 14 residues. Trimming took off 1 base at V and 5 bases at J, with 12 bases between the two ends. The TCR was taken from an elderly woman with COVID-19, enrolled during active disease. Source material: peripheral blood. The chain uses TRBV5-1 and TRBJ2-5; a weak D match, TRBD2 (6 bases). The CDR3 protein is CASSLTSTGETQYF. As DNA, the CDR3 is TGCGCCAGCAGCTTGACTAGCACGGGCGAGACCCAGTACTTC.